This TCR beta chain was retrieved from a study of blood T cell repertoires in COVID-19. Turning to the study itself: Sites in the United States, Italy and Spain provided acute and convalescent COVID-19 samples. The analysed material was cDNA or gDNA that came from T cells, B-cell-depleted T cells, or PBMCs.

In the original analysis: Estimates of nucleated cell counts were drawn from the amplification of reference gene primers. Sequencing was performed with immunoSEQ multiplex PCR; in TCRdb, only in-frame clones are kept and a portion is missing. V and J calls and clone size come straight from that table; D and trimming were deduced from the DNA. Here the sample spans more than 35,000 clones, roughly 78% being singletons. The J segment lost 4 bases and the V segment lost 4 bases, leaving 7 bases of the junction unmatched. CDR1 and CDR2 from the germline V gene are KGHSY and FQNENV. The CDR3 runs to 15 residues.

The sequencing sample was made of peripheral blood. The receptor was derived from an elderly man with active or convalescent COVID-19. The chain links TRBV16 to TRBJ2-7; 10 bases line up with TRBD1. The CDR3 DNA follows: TGTGCCAGCAGCCCCCCCGGACAGGGGGGATACGAGCAGTACTTC. Translating gives CASSPPGQGGYEQYF.